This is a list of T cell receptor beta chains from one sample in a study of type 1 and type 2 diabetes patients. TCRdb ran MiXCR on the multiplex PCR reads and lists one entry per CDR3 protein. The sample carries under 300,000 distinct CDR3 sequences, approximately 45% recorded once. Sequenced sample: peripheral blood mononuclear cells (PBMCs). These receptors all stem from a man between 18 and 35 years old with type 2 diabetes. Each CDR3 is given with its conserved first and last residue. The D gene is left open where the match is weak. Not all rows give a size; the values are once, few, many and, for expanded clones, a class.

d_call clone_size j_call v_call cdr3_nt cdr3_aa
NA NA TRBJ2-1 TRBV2 TGTGCCAGCAGTCCTCTCGAGGGGCAGCAGTTCTTC CASSPLEGQQFF
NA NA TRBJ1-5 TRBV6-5 TGTGCCAGCAGCCCTCGGGGGGCAGGCAATCAGCCCCAGCATTTT CASSPRGAGNQPQHF
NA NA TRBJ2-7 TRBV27 TGTGCCAGCAGTTTTTTTTGGACGATGGGCCAGGGGAGGCACGAGCAGTACTTC CASSFFWTMGQGRHEQYF
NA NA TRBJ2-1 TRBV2 TGTGCCAGCAGTGAGCTCAAAAGCAATGGGCAGTTCTTC CASSELKSNGQFF
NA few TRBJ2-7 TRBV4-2 TGTGCCAGCAGCCCTCTAACACAAAGCAGGGACGAGCAGTACTTC CASSPLTQSRDEQYF
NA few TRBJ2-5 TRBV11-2 TGTGCCAGCAGCTTAGACAGGACTCAAGAGACCCAGTACTTC CASSLDRTQETQYF
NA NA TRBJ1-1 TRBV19 TGTGCCAGCCTTCTAGAGGCAGGGCCGTCGAACACTGAAGCTTTCTTT CASLLEAGPSNTEAFF
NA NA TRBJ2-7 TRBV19 TGTGCCAGTAGTATCAGCCGGTTCCTCTCCTACGAGCAGTACTTC CASSISRFLSYEQYF
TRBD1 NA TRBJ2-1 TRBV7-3 TGTGCCAGCAGCTCTCCGGGACAGGGTGTGAATGAGCAGTTCTTC CASSSPGQGVNEQFF
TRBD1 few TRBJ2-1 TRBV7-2 TGTGCCAGCAGCTTAGGGTCTGAGGGGGCGCGTGAGCAGTTCTTC CASSLGSEGAREQFF
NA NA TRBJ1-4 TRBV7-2 TGTGCCAGCAGCTTAACTGGGGTGGAGGGGGAAAAACTGTTTTTT CASSLTGVEGEKLFF
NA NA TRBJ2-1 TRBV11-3 TGTGCCAGCAGCCCGGGGTTGGTATCTGAGCAGTTCTTC CASSPGLVSEQFF
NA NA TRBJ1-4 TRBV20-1 TGCAGTGCTAGCAGTAATGAAAAACTGTTTTTT CSASSNEKLFF
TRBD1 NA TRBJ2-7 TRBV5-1 TGTGCCAGCAGCTTGGTGGTGGGACAGGGATCCTACGAGCAGTACTTC CASSLVVGQGSYEQYF
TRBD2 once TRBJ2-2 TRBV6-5 TGTGCCAGCAGTTACTCTCTCGGGGGGGGAGGCCCGAACACCGGGGAGCTGTTTTTT CASSYSLGGGGPNTGELFF
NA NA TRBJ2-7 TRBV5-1 TGCGCCAGCAGTAGGCAGGGGTTCTACGAGCAGTACTTC CASSRQGFYEQYF
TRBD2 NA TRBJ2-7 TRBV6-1 TGTGCCAGCACCGATTTAAGCGGGGGTACGGACGAGCAGTACTTC CASTDLSGGTDEQYF
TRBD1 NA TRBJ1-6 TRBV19 TGTGCCAGTAGTGCTTCCAACAGGGGGCATTCACCCCTCCACTTT CASSASNRGHSPLHF
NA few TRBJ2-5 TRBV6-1 TGTGCCAGCAGTCAAAGACAGTGGGGATCACAAGAGACCCAGTACTTC CASSQRQWGSQETQYF
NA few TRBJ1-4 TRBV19 TGTGCCAGTAGTATCGGACGGGTCGCAACTAATGAAAAACTGTTTTTT CASSIGRVATNEKLFF